This T cell receptor (beta chain) comes out of a study of cytomegalovirus exposure and HLA in healthy donors. Remarks on this clone: Its antigen remains unknown.

This CDR3 spans 15 amino acids. Trimming took off 8 bases at V and 2 bases at J, with 18 bases between the two ends. Germline V gene lookup returns CDR1 ENHRY and CDR2 SYGVKD. Whole-study results and caveats: The authors listed around 150 TCR beta chains as cytomegalovirus-associated. Rarity characterized most TCR sequences, yet some public TCRs appeared in many donors. In vitro data verified three CMV-associated chains as specific for CMV antigens.

Assay used: immunoSEQ multiplex PCR; TCRdb lists only in-frame clones, some missing. The repertoire consists of 150,000 to 200,000 clones, with roughly 85% occurring once and the leading ten covering approximately 16%. The donors were members of the validation cohort comprising approximately 110 subjects, separate from the roughly 690-subject first cohort. The receptor comes from a man aged 18 to 35 in good health and CMV-seropositive. The sample consisted of PBMCs. The chain has TRBV10-3 and TRBJ1-1; maybe TRBD1 (6 bases). CDR3 in DNA: TGTGCCATCTCGGGGAGTCAAGGGGGTAACACTGAAGCTTTCTTT. As protein: CAISGSQGGNTEAFF.